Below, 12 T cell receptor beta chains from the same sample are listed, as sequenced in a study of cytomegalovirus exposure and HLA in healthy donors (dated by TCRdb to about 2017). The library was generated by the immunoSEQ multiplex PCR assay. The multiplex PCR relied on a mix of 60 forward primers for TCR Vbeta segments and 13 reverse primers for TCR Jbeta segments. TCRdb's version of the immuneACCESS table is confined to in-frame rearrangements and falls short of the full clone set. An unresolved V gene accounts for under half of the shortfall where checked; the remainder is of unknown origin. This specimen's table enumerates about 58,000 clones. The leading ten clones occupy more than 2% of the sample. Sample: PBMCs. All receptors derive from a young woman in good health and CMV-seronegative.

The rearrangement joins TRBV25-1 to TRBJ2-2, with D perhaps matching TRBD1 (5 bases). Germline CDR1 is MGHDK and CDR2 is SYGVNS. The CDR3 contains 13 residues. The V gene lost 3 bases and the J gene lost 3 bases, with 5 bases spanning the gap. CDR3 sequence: CASSDRDTGELFF. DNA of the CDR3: TGTGCCAGCAGTGACAGGGACACCGGGGAGCTGTTTTTT.

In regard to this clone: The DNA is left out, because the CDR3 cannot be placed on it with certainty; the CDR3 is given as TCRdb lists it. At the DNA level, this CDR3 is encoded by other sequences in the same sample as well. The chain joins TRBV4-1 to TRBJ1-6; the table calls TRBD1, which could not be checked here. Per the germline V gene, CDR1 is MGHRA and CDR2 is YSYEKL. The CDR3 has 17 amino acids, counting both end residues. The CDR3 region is CASSQVGQGAQNSPLHF.

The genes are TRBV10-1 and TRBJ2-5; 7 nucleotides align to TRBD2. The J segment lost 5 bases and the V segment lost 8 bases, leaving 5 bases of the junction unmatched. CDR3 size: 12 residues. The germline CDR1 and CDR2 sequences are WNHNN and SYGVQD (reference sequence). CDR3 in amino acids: CASAGDSETQYF. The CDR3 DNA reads TGCGCCAGCGCGGGGGATTCGGAGACCCAGTACTTC.

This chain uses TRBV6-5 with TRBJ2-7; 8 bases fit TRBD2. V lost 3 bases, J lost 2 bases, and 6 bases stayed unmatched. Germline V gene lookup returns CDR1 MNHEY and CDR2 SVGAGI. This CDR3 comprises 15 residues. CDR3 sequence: CASSYIAGGPYEQYF. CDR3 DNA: TGTGCCAGCAGTTATATCGCGGGGGGTCCCTACGAGCAGTACTTC.

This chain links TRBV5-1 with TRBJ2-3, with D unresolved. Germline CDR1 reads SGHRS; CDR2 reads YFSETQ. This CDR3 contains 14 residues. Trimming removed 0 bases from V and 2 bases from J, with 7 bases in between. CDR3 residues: CASSLGSYTDTQYF. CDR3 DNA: TGCGCCAGCAGCTTGGGAAGCTACACAGATACGCAGTATTTT.

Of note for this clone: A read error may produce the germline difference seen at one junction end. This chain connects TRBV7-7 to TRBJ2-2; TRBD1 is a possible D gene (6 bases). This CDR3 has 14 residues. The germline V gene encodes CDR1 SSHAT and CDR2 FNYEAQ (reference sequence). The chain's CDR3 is CASSPTGNTGELFF. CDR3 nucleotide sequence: TGTGCTAGCAGCCCGACAGGGAACACCGGGGAGCTGTTTTTT.

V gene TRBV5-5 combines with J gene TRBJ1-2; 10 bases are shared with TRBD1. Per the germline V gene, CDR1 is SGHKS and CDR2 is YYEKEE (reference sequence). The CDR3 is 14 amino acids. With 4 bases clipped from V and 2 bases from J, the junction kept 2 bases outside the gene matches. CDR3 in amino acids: CASSQGQGNYGYTF. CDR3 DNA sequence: TGTGCCAGCAGCCAGGGACAGGGGAACTATGGCTACACCTTC.

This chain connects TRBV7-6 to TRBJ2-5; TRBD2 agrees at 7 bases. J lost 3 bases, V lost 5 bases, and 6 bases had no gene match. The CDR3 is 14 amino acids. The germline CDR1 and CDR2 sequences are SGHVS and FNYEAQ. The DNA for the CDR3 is TGTGCCAGCAGCCTAGGACTAGTTGAAGAGACCCAGTACTTC. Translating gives CASSLGLVEETQYF.

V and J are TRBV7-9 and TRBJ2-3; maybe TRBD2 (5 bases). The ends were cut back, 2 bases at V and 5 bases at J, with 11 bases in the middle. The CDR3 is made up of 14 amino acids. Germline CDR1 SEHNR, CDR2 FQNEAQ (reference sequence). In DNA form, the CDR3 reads TGTGCCAGCAGCTTATCCCTGAGGGTAGATACGCAGTATTTT. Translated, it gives CASSLSLRVDTQYF.

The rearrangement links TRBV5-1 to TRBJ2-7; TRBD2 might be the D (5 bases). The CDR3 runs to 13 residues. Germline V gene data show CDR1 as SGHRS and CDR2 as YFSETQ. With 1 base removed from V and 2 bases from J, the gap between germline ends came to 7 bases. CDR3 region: CASSLTRPYEQYF. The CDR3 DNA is TGCGCCAGCAGCTTGACTAGACCCTACGAGCAGTACTTC.

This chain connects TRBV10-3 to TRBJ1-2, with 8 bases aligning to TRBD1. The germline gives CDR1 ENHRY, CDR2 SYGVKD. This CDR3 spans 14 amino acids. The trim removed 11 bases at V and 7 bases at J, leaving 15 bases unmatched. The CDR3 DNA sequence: TGTGCCTCTCACCCTCGGACAGGGACGAGTGGCTACACCTTC. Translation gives CASHPRTGTSGYTF.

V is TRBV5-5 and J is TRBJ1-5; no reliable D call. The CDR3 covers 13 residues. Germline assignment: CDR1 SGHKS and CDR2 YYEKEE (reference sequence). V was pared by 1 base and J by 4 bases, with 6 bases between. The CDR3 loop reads CASSLHENQPQHF. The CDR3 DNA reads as TGTGCCAGCAGCTTGCACGAGAATCAGCCCCAGCATTTT.